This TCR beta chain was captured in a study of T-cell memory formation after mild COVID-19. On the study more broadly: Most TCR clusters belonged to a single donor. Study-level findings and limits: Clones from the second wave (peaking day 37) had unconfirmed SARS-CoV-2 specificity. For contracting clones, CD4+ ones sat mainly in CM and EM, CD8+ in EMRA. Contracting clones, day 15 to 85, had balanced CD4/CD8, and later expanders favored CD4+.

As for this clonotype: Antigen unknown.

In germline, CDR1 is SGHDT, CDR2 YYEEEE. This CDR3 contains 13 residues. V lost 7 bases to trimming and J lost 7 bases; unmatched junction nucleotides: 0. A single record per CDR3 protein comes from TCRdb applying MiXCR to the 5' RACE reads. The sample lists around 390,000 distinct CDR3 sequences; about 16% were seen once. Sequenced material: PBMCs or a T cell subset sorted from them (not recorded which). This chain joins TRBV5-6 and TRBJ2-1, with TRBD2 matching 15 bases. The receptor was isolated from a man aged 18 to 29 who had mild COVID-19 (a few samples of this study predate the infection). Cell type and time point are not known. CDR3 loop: CASGTSGGNEQFF. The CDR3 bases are TGTGCCAGCGGGACTAGCGGGGGGAATGAGCAGTTCTTC.